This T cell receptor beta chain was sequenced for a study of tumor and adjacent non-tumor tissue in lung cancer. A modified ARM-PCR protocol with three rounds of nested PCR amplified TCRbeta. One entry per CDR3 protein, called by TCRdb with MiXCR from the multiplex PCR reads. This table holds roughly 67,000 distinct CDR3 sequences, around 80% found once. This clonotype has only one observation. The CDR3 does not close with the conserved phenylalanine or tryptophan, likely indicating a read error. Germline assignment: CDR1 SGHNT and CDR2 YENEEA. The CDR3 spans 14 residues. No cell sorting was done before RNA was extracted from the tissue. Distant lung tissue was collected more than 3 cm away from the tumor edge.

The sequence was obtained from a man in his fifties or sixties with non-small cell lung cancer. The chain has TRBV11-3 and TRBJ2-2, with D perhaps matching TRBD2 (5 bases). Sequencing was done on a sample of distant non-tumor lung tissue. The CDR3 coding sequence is TGTGCCATCAGTTATACTAGTGGCACCGGCGAGCTGTTTCTT. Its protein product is CAISYTSGTGELFL.